These 11 T cell receptor beta chains originate from one sample sequenced in a study of blood T cell repertoires in COVID-19. Assay used: immunoSEQ multiplex PCR; TCRdb lists only in-frame clones, some missing. The data show about 250,000 clones, with approximately 83% seen just once and roughly 4% held by the top ten. The sequenced sample was PBMCs or T cells enriched from blood (not recorded which). Receptors originate from a woman aged 25-40 years who had recovered from COVID-19.

The chain joins TRBV7-9 to TRBJ2-7; D gene uncertain. The V end lost 1 base, the J end lost 8 bases, and 12 bases lay between the germline ends. Looked up from germline, CDR1 is SEHNR and CDR2 is FQNEAQ (reference sequence). The CDR3 loop spans 13 amino acids. DNA for the CDR3: TGTGCCAGCAGCTTAGGGTTCCCCGAGCAGCAGTACTTC. Protein: CASSLGFPEQQYF.

A single count supports this clone. The chain employs TRBV11-2 and TRBJ2-1, with TRBD2 matching 15 bases. The CDR3 contains 15 residues. Germline V gives CDR1 SGHAT, CDR2 FQNNGV. Losses at the gene ends were 4 bases for V and 6 bases for J; bases not matched to a gene: 1. CDR3 coding DNA: TGTGCCAGCAGCTGGACTAGCGGGGGGGGCAATGAGCAGTTCTTC. Translation gives CASSWTSGGGNEQFF.

The CDR3 DNA is TGTGCCTGGAGTGCAACAGGGTTAGGAGCTTTCTTT. Protein sequence: CAWSATGLGAFF. V usage is TRBV30 and J usage is TRBJ1-1, with D perhaps TRBD1 (6 bases). Trimming removed 1 base from V and 10 bases from J, with 13 bases in between. The CDR3 consists of 12 residues. The germline V gene encodes CDR1 GTSNPN and CDR2 SVGIG (reference sequence).

The gene calls are TRBV27 and TRBJ2-7; 9 nucleotides line up with TRBD2. V gave up 5 bases and J gave up 3 bases; unmatched junction bases: 8. From germline, CDR1 is MNHEY and CDR2 SMNVEV (reference sequence). The CDR3 loop spans 15 amino acids. The CDR3 is CASSNSGSIYYEQYF. For the CDR3, the DNA is TGTGCCAGCAGTAATAGCGGGAGCATCTACTACGAGCAGTACTTC.

V usage is TRBV2 and J usage is TRBJ2-3, with D perhaps matching TRBD2 (5 bases). The CDR3 runs 16 residues. V was cut by 7 bases and J by 1 base, with 18 bases left in between. Germline V gives CDR1 SNHLY, CDR2 FYNNEI. CDR3 protein: CASTLLRVTRTDTQYF. Written as DNA, the CDR3 is TGTGCCAGCACACTCCTGAGGGTAACCCGCACAGATACGCAGTATTTT. Together with reference TRBV2 and TRBJ2-3, the CDR3 gives the full variable domain: EPEVTQTPSHQVTQMGQEVILRCVPISNHLYFYWYRQILGQKVEFLVSFYNNEISEKSEIFDDQFSVERPDGSNFTLKIRSTKLEDSAMYFCASTLLRVTRTDTQYFGPGTRLTVL.

This sequence joins TRBV4-1 and TRBJ2-5, with a weak D call TRBD2 (5 bases). The CDR3 loop spans 15 amino acids. Trimming pared 1 base from V and 4 bases from J, leaving 13 bases between. CDR1 and CDR2 from the germline V gene are MGHRA and YSYEKL. CDR3 nucleotides: TGCGCCAGCAGCCAAGTTGGGCTAGCCCGAGAGACCCAGTACTTC. Its protein is CASSQVGLARETQYF.

The chain carries TRBV27 and TRBJ1-2; maybe TRBD1 (6 bases). The CDR3 totals 15 residues. CDR1 is MNHEY, CDR2 SMNVEV, per germline (reference sequence). V shed 2 bases and J shed 4 bases, with 14 bases lying between them. CDR3 DNA sequence: TGTGCCAGCAGTTTACAGGGGAGATGGGGCTATGGCTACACCTTC. Protein sequence: CASSLQGRWGYGYTF.

The chain uses TRBV7-9 and TRBJ2-1; TRBD2 agrees at 8 bases. The CDR3 spans 14 residues. Germline V gene data show CDR1 as SEHNR and CDR2 as FQNEAQ (reference sequence). J gave up 7 bases and V 4 bases, and 6 bases lay outside the gene matches. Here the CDR3 reads CASSSGLGLNEQFF. In DNA form, the CDR3 reads TGTGCCAGCAGCTCGGGACTAGGGTTAAATGAGCAGTTCTTC.

The V call is TRBV14, the J call TRBJ2-3, with 8 bases matching TRBD2. In germline, CDR1 is SGHDN, CDR2 FVKESK. The J segment lost 6 bases and the V segment lost 4 bases, leaving 12 bases of the junction unmatched. CDR3 length: 16 residues. CDR3 nucleotide sequence: TGTGCCAGCAGCCGTTGGCGGGGGGCAGGGGTGGATACGCAGTATTTT. Its protein is CASSRWRGAGVDTQYF.

The chain recombines TRBV6-5 with TRBJ1-5, with TRBD1 matching 10 bases. Germline CDR1 is MNHEY and CDR2 is SVGAGI. The V gene end was trimmed by 8 bases and the J gene end by 4 bases; junction bases not matched to a gene: 5. CDR3 length: 14 residues. The CDR3 DNA reads as TGTGCCAGCGGGGGGACAGGGGTAAATCAGCCCCAGCATTTT. Translating it yields CASGGTGVNQPQHF.

The V and J genes are TRBV27 and TRBJ2-7, with D hard to call. CDR1 is MNHEY, CDR2 SMNVEV, per germline (reference sequence). The CDR3 covers 14 residues. V shed 5 bases and J shed 0 bases, with 11 bases lying between them. CDR3 amino acids: CASSGSKSSYEQYF. The CDR3 DNA is TGTGCCAGCAGTGGTTCGAAGAGCTCCTACGAGCAGTACTTC.